The source of this T cell receptor beta chain is a study of blood T cells in healthy people across ages. Trimming cost V 2 bases and J 2 bases, with 9 bases left between them. In germline, CDR1 is MNHEY, CDR2 SVGEGT. CDR3 length: 14 residues. Alongside a J-beta primer mix, a sample-barcoded 5' primer served in a second PCR lasting about 6 to 12 cycles. TCRdb called the 5' RACE reads again in MiXCR, with one record for every CDR3 protein. This sample has about 1.8 million distinct CDR3 sequences; approximately 50% occur once, and the top ten carry around 2.1%. General study findings and limits: While age rose, TCR beta diversity per million T cells dropped in a roughly linear way.

About this clonotype itself: Its target is unknown.

This chain uses TRBV6-2 or TRBV6-3 with TRBJ1-2, with a weak D call TRBD1 (5 bases). The origin of this receptor is a woman aged 40 to 49 in good health. The material sequenced was blood. CDR3 sequence (DNA): TGTGCCAGCAGTTACCCGGGGCGGAACTATGGCTACACCTTC. Amino acids: CASSYPGRNYGYTF.